This TCR beta chain was captured by sequencing in a study of CD8+ T cells in alopecia areata. Turning to the study itself: For the treated group, dosing was oral tofacitinib at 5 to 10 mg twice daily. Study-level findings and limits: Scalp and blood retained many expanded lesional clones during tofacitinib. Scalp sample data also include resident alphabeta T cells from normal skin. In scalp, tofacitinib significantly decreased clonality and expanded CD8+ clones among the top 100.

Treatment denoted: oral pan-JAK inhibitor, 5-10 mg twice daily. Once RNA had been extracted, it was reverse transcribed into cDNA to act as the sequencing template. Produced via immunoSEQ multiplex PCR; TCRdb's table is partial and in-frame only. The data show about 92,000 clones, roughly 46% seen once. Germline CDR1 and CDR2: ENHRY and SYGVKD. J lost 7 bases, V lost 4 bases, and 7 bases had no gene match. The CDR3 is 14 residues long. Many counts were recorded for this clone. As yet, its antigen is unknown. The sample here was CD8+ T cells sorted from blood, taken at week 24, from a patient treated with tofacitinib. This sequence originates from a human donor with alopecia areata. The V and J genes are TRBV10-3 and TRBJ2-4; 7 positions agree with TRBD2. CDR3 sequence reads: CAISGGGAGNIQYF. The DNA for the CDR3 is TGTGCCATCAGTGGGGGAGGGGCAGGGAACATTCAGTACTTC.